Sequencing of this TCR beta chain was carried out in a study of blood T cell repertoires in COVID-19. Study as a whole: Whether acute or convalescent, the COVID-19 samples came from the United States, Italy and Spain.

Looked up from germline, CDR1 is SGHVS and CDR2 is FQNEAQ. V was clipped by 5 bases and J by 2 bases, with 18 bases between them. The CDR3 is 16 residues long. Using immunoSEQ multiplex PCR, the repertoire was profiled, and TCRdb retains in-frame clones only, with some absent. The profile shows 120,000 or so clones, around nine tenths of them singletons. This sequence originates from a man in his forties or fifties with active COVID-19. The sample comprised peripheral blood. The chain links TRBV7-8 to TRBJ2-5, with D possibly TRBD1 on 6 matching bases. The CDR3 nucleotides read TGTGCCAGCAGCCAAGCAATCAGAGGGGGACAAGAGACCCAGTACTTC. Its protein is CASSQAIRGGQETQYF. Full variable domain (missing parts from reference TRBV7-8 and TRBJ2-5): GAGVSQSPRYKVAKRGQDVALRCDPISGHVSLFWYQQALGQGPEFLTYFQNEAQLDKSGLPSDRFFAERPEGSVSTLKIQRTQQEDSAVYLCASSQAIRGGQETQYFGPGTRLLVL.